This is a list of T cell receptor beta chains from one sample in a study of T cell changes during pregnancy in multiple sclerosis. Generated by immunoSEQ multiplex PCR, the TCRdb table keeps only in-frame clones and is missing some. The sample lists 35,000 or so clones; 93% were seen once. The sample in question was CD4+ T cells from peripheral blood mononuclear cells, obtained in the first trimester of pregnancy. These receptors were taken from a female donor with multiple sclerosis, enrolled in a pregnancy study. Both conserved end residues are part of each CDR3. D genes are given only for firm matches. Clone size is stated in some rows and not others, as once, few, many or a class when expanded.

V	D	J	size	DNA	CDR3
TRBV2	.	TRBJ2-7	few	TGTGCCAGCAGTGTCAGGGGCGATCAGTACTTC	CASSVRGDQYF
TRBV28	TRBD1	TRBJ2-1	.	TGTGCCACCTACGGACAGGCCAAGGGCCTTGGAAATGAGCAGTTCTTC	CATYGQAKGLGNEQFF
TRBV15	.	TRBJ1-2	.	TGTGCCACCAGCATCGACTCCGGCTGGGGCGGCTACACCTTC	CATSIDSGWGGYTF
TRBV25-1	.	TRBJ1-5	.	TGTGCCAGCGGTCGGGCAGGGGCGGAGCCCCAGCATTTT	CASGRAGAEPQHF
TRBV5-1	.	TRBJ1-2	.	TGCGCCAGCAGCTCCCCCGGGAGCTATGGCTACACCTTC	CASSSPGSYGYTF
TRBV6-1	.	TRBJ1-5	.	TGTGCCAGCAGTGAGGGGGGGGCACAACAGCCCCAGCATTTT	CASSEGGAQQPQHF
TRBV2	TRBD1	TRBJ1-4	.	TGTGCCAGCAGTAGACAGGGATCGAATGAAAAACTGTTTTTT	CASSRQGSNEKLFF
TRBV27	.	TRBJ2-2	once	TGTGCCAGCAGTCGGGACGGGAGGAACACCGGGGAGCTGTTTTTT	CASSRDGRNTGELFF
TRBV7-9	.	TRBJ1-2	.	TGTGCCAGCAGCTTAGGTGGACAGCCTAACTATGGCTACACCTTC	CASSLGGQPNYGYTF
TRBV9	TRBD2	TRBJ2-5	.	TGTGCCAGCAGCGCGGGGGGGCCGGAGACCCAGTACTTC	CASSAGGPETQYF
TRBV6-1	.	TRBJ2-7	once	TGTGCCAGCAGTGGAGAAGCGGGACAGGTTTCTTACGAGCAGTACTTC	CASSGEAGQVSYEQYF
TRBV19	TRBD2	TRBJ2-7	.	TGTGCCAGTAGCGGTGGACTAGCGGATCCCTACGAGCAGTACTTC	CASSGGLADPYEQYF
TRBV6-5	TRBD1	TRBJ2-7	few	TGTGCCAGCATGATGGGACAGGGCTACGAGCAGTACTTC	CASMMGQGYEQYF
TRBV10-3	TRBD1	TRBJ2-7	.	TGTGCCATCAGTGATTCGGACAGGGGCGAGCAGTACTTC	CAISDSDRGEQYF
TRBV18	TRBD1	TRBJ1-1	.	TGTGCCAGCTCAACAGGGGGCACTGAAGCTTTCTTT	CASSTGGTEAFF
TRBV18	.	TRBJ1-4	.	TGTGCCAGCTCACCGCGGGGGACTAATGAAAAACTGTTTTTT	CASSPRGTNEKLFF
TRBV2	.	TRBJ2-7	.	TGTGCCAGCAGTGAAGCTCAGGGTGGGGAGCAGTACTTC	CASSEAQGGEQYF
TRBV5-1	TRBD2	TRBJ2-7	.	TGCGCCAGCAGCTTGTGGTCTCTTCCCAGCGGGAGAATCTACGAGCAGTACTTC	CASSLWSLPSGRIYEQYF
TRBV2	TRBD1	TRBJ1-1	.	TGTGCCAGCAGTCTCCGGGACAGGGGTGGGTCTTTGACTGAAGCTTTCTTT	CASSLRDRGGSLTEAFF
TRBV6-6	TRBD1	TRBJ2-2	.	TGTGCCAGCAGTTACGGGCAGGGGGCGAACACCGGGGAGCTGTTTTTT	CASSYGQGANTGELFF
TRBV7-9	.	TRBJ1-1	.	TGTGTCTGGAGGTCCTATGGGTCAGGCACTGAAGCTTTCTTT	CVWRSYGSGTEAFF
TRBV7-3	TRBD1	TRBJ1-3	few	TGTGCCAGCAGCTTGGGACAGGGAACCGGAAACACCATATATTTT	CASSLGQGTGNTIYF
TRBV5-1	.	TRBJ2-7	once	TGCGCCAGCAGCTCCGTCGGACGGGGATCCTCCTACGAGCAGTACTTC	CASSSVGRGSSYEQYF
TRBV2	.	TRBJ2-3	.	TGTGCCAGCTCTGAGGGCCCTCCGGTGATAGATACGCAGTATTTT	CASSEGPPVIDTQYF
TRBV19	.	TRBJ1-2	.	TGTGCCAGTAGTAGTCACAGGCAGGGTAACTATGGCTACACCTTC	CASSSHRQGNYGYTF
TRBV28	TRBD2	TRBJ2-4	few	TGTGCCAGCAGTGCACGCCGACTAGCGGGACTAAACATTCAGTACTTC	CASSARRLAGLNIQYF